These 32 T cell receptor beta chains share one sample of origin, sequenced in a study of T-cell memory formation after mild COVID-19. TCRdb reprocessed the 5' RACE reads with MiXCR, giving one entry per CDR3 protein. This sample yields under 450,000 distinct CDR3 sequences, of which approximately 15% are seen a single time; around 22% belongs to the top ten. Source material: PBMCs or a T cell subset sorted from them (not recorded which). These receptors originate from a man between 18 and 29 years old who had mild COVID-19 (a few samples of this study predate the infection). Cell type and time point are not known.

This clonotype came up many times. The chain links TRBV7-2 to TRBJ2-7; D is ambiguous. V was cut by 5 bases and J by 3 bases, with 17 bases left in between. CDR1 is SGHTA and CDR2 is FQGNSA in the germline V gene. The CDR3 is made up of 15 amino acids. The CDR3 loop reads CASSPRPEIRYEQYF. CDR3 DNA sequence: TGTGCCAGCAGCCCCAGACCTGAAATACGCTACGAGCAGTACTTC.

The rearrangement links TRBV2 to TRBJ2-2, with D perhaps given as TRBD1 or TRBD2 (6 bases each). The CDR3 length is 14 residues. Per germline, CDR1 SNHLY and CDR2 FYNNEI. Trimming took 8 bases from V and 1 from J, leaving 11 bases between them. The CDR3: CASGGRGNTGELFF. CDR3 DNA sequence: TGTGCCAGCGGGGGGCGGGGGAACACCGGGGAGCTGTTTTTT.

V usage is TRBV9 and J usage is TRBJ1-1; the D is unclear. The CDR3 runs 13 residues. V was cut by 3 bases and J by 2 bases, with 8 bases left in between. Germline CDR1 and CDR2: SGDLS and YYNGEE. Here the CDR3 reads CASSAYQNTEAFF. DNA for the CDR3: TGTGCCAGCAGCGCTTACCAAAACACTGAAGCTTTCTTT.

The table lists this clonotype with a few counts. The V and J genes are TRBV6-5 and TRBJ1-5; 12 positions agree with TRBD1. This CDR3 contains 15 residues. Germline assignment: CDR1 MNHEY and CDR2 SVGAGI. Trimming at V came to 7 bases and at J to 6 bases, leaving 7 bases not matched to a gene. The CDR3 loop is CASNPGQGAGQPQHF. CDR3 DNA: TGTGCCAGCAACCCGGGACAGGGGGCCGGTCAGCCCCAGCATTTT.

The genes are TRBV7-8 and TRBJ1-1; D unclear. Germline V gives CDR1 SGHVS, CDR2 FQNEAQ. CDR3 size: 15 residues. The ends were cut back, 1 base at V and 4 bases at J, with 13 bases in the middle. CDR3 region: CASSLEARWTTEAFF. The CDR3 DNA sequence: TGTGCCAGCAGCTTAGAAGCGAGATGGACCACTGAAGCTTTCTTT.

This clonotype was detected only a few times. The V call is TRBV10-3, the J call TRBJ2-3, with no clear D. Germline-derived CDR1 and CDR2 are ENHRY and SYGVKD. The V end lost 3 bases, the J end lost 1 base, and 11 bases lay between the germline ends. The CDR3 length is 15 residues. CDR3 coding DNA: TGTGCCATCAGTGAACCCCAGACCCGCACAGATACGCAGTATTTT. Amino acids: CAISEPQTRTDTQYF.

This clonotype was seen many times. The CDR3 DNA sequence: TGTGCCAGCAGCACTACCAGGGAGAGGGGCACTGAAGCTTTCTTT. This encodes CASSTTRERGTEAFF. The chain joins TRBV7-9 to TRBJ1-1, with D possibly matching TRBD1 (5 bases). Germline lookup yields CDR1 SEHNR and CDR2 FQNEAQ (reference sequence). The CDR3 is 15 amino acids. V lost 5 bases and J lost 4, with 17 bases in between.

This clonotype came up a few times. The chain recombines TRBV5-4 with TRBJ1-6; no reliable D call. The CDR3 extends over 14 amino acids. The germline V gene encodes CDR1 SGHNT and CDR2 YYREEE (reference sequence). Trimming removed 0 bases at V and 6 bases at J, with 7 bases between. The CDR3 reads CASSLESLNSPLHF. Here the CDR3 DNA reads TGTGCCAGCAGCTTGGAATCTCTTAATTCACCCCTCCACTTT.

This chain connects TRBV7-6 to TRBJ2-5, with D maybe TRBD1 (6 bases). The V gene's germline CDR1 is SGHVS and CDR2 FNYEAQ. The V end lost 3 bases, the J end lost 3 bases, and 20 bases lay between the germline ends. This CDR3 has 17 amino acids. DNA of the CDR3: TGTGCCAGCAGCTTCCATTGGCTATGGGGGCGTGAAGAGACCCAGTACTTC. It codes for CASSFHWLWGREETQYF.

This chain uses TRBV10-3 with TRBJ2-7; perhaps TRBD1 as D (5 bases). Trimming left V 8 bases short and J 0 bases short, with 11 bases between. Germline V gene sequence: CDR1 ENHRY, CDR2 SYGVKD. The length of the CDR3 is 13 residues. The CDR3 bases are TGTGCCATCGCTGACAGCAACTCCTACGAGCAGTACGTC. Encoded protein: CAIADSNSYEQYV.

This clonotype was seen more than once but under ten times. This chain connects TRBV5-1 to TRBJ2-1, with a tentative D call TRBD2 (5 bases). This CDR3 comprises 14 residues. Germline loops: CDR1 SGHRS, CDR2 YFSETQ. The ends were cut back, 2 bases at V and 6 bases at J, with 12 bases in the middle. The CDR3 coding sequence is TGCGCCAGCAGCTTTCGGGGAACTGGCAATGAGCAGTTCTTC. Its translation is CASSFRGTGNEQFF.

The CDR3 bases are TGTGCCAGCAGCCCGGGCCCTTCCGGGGACAATGAGCAGTTCTTC. It translates to CASSPGPSGDNEQFF. This rearrangement joins TRBV11-3 to TRBJ2-1; D is possibly TRBD2 (5 bases). In germline, CDR1 is SGHNT, CDR2 YENEEA. V was clipped by 5 bases and J by 5 bases, with 16 bases between them. The length of the CDR3 is 15 residues.

This clonotype was picked up many times. The V and J genes are TRBV7-9 and TRBJ2-3, with a weak D call TRBD1 (6 bases). The germline V and J ends were trimmed by 2 bases and 4 bases, with 13 bases remaining between them. The CDR3 sequence is 15 residues long. Germline CDR1 SEHNR, CDR2 FQNEAQ (reference sequence). This chain's CDR3 is CASSLLQGFADTQYF. As DNA, the CDR3 is TGTGCCAGCAGCTTACTCCAGGGGTTCGCAGATACGCAGTATTTT. The variable domain in full, with the rest retrieved from reference TRBV7-9 and TRBJ2-3, is DTGVSQNPRHKITKRGQNVTFRCDPISEHNRLYWYRQTLGQGPEFLTYFQNEAQLEKSRLLSDRFSAERPKGSFSTLEIQRTEQGDSAMYLCASSLLQGFADTQYFGPGTRLTVL.

Only a few counts were recorded for this clonotype. The rearrangement uses TRBV12-3 or TRBV12-4 and TRBJ2-5, with 7 bases aligning to TRBD1. The CDR3 length is 14 residues. With V trimmed by 6 bases and J by 0 bases, 4 bases remained unmatched. Here the CDR3 DNA reads TGTGCCAGCAGCCAGAGGGGGCACCAAGAGACCCAGTACTTC. Translation: CASSQRGHQETQYF.

The sample holds a few counts of this clonotype. V is TRBV24-1 and J is TRBJ2-2; D is undetermined. The CDR3 consists of 16 residues. V lost 4 bases and J lost 3, with 14 bases in between. CDR1 is KGHDR and CDR2 is SFDVKD in the germline V gene. This CDR3 reads CATSDPLGRDTGELFF. DNA for the CDR3: TGTGCCACCAGTGACCCACTCGGCCGTGACACCGGGGAGCTGTTTTTT.

The chain employs TRBV29-1 and TRBJ2-7, with TRBD1 matching 8 bases. Germline V gene data show CDR1 as SQVTM and CDR2 as ANQGSEA. V was pared by 3 bases and J by 3 bases, with 4 bases of the junction left unmatched. There are 13 residues in the CDR3. The CDR3 region has the DNA TGCAGCGTTGAGATGGACAGGGACTACGAGCAGTACTTC. It specifies CSVEMDRDYEQYF.

In nucleotides, the CDR3 is TGCAGTGCTCGCCAGACTAGCTCCAATGAGCAGTTCTTC. The encoded protein is CSARQTSSNEQFF. The chain recombines TRBV20-1 with TRBJ2-1, with TRBD2 identical over 7 bases. Germline lookup yields CDR1 DFQATT and CDR2 SNEGSKA (reference sequence). This CDR3 has 13 amino acids. J lost 6 bases, V lost 5 bases, and 7 bases had no gene match.

At least ten counts were recorded for this clonotype. J is TRBJ2-6 and V is TRBV12-3 or TRBV12-4; D gene uncertain. The CDR3 has 15 residues. Trimming cost V 4 bases and J 0 bases, with 7 bases left between them. The CDR3 loop reads CASSWGSSGANVLTF. CDR3 coding DNA: TGTGCCAGCAGTTGGGGTAGCTCTGGGGCCAACGTCCTGACTTTC.

This clonotype was counted only a few times. The chain joins TRBV10-3 to TRBJ1-1; D call uncertain. The V gene's germline CDR1 is ENHRY and CDR2 SYGVKD. The V gene lost 5 bases and the J gene lost 4 bases, with 14 bases spanning the gap. The CDR3 runs to 14 residues. The CDR3 region has the DNA TGTGCCATCAGTAACAGTCGGGTCGCCACTGAAGCTTTCTTT. It is translated as CAISNSRVATEAFF.

The chain combines TRBV7-9 with TRBJ2-2; no definite D call. The V and J ends lost 5 bases and 7 bases respectively, with 11 bases between them. This CDR3 contains 13 residues. Germline CDR1 reads SEHNR; CDR2 reads FQNEAQ (reference sequence). The CDR3 sequence is CASSADPYGELFF. The CDR3 nucleotides read TGTGCCAGCAGCGCCGACCCGTACGGGGAGCTGTTTTTT.

The chain carries TRBV4-1 and TRBJ1-2; D is uncertain. Germline assignment: CDR1 MGHRA and CDR2 YSYEKL. This CDR3 is built from 15 residues. Trimming left V 0 bases short and J 0 bases short, with 8 bases between. The CDR3 DNA is TGCGCCAGCAGCCAAGATGTCCAGGCTAACTATGGCTACACCTTC. Its translation: CASSQDVQANYGYTF.

The rearrangement joins TRBV15 to TRBJ1-2; 10 bases align to TRBD1. Germline trimming cut 3 bases from V and 4 bases from J; bases unmatched to any gene: 5. Germline V gene lookup returns CDR1 LNHNV and CDR2 YYDKDF (reference sequence). This CDR3 has 15 amino acids. CDR3 in amino acids: CATSRDRDRGYGYTF. In DNA form, the CDR3 reads TGTGCCACCAGCAGGGACCGGGACAGGGGCTATGGCTACACCTTC.

The chain combines TRBV2 with TRBJ1-5; possible D gene TRBD1, 5 bases. Trimming pared 7 bases from V and 1 base from J, leaving 11 bases between. The CDR3 runs 14 residues. Germline CDR1 SNHLY, CDR2 FYNNEI. The CDR3 region is CASTGSRSNQPQHF. CDR3 coding DNA: TGTGCCAGCACAGGGTCGAGAAGCAATCAGCCCCAGCATTTT. Full variable domain (remainder filled in from reference TRBV2 and TRBJ1-5): EPEVTQTPSHQVTQMGQEVILRCVPISNHLYFYWYRQILGQKVEFLVSFYNNEISEKSEIFDDQFSVERPDGSNFTLKIRSTKLEDSAMYFCASTGSRSNQPQHFGDGTRLSIL.

This clonotype was counted a few times. The chain employs TRBV6-5 and TRBJ2-1; TRBD1 matches 7 bases. J gave up 3 bases and V 4 bases, and 6 bases lay outside the gene matches. The CDR3 has 15 amino acids. Germline V gene sequence: CDR1 MNHEY, CDR2 SVGAGI. Here the CDR3 reads CASSSQGVGYNEQFF. In DNA form, the CDR3 reads TGTGCCAGCAGTTCGCAGGGGGTGGGCTACAATGAGCAGTTCTTC.

This sequence joins TRBV29-1 and TRBJ2-3, with TRBD2 as a possible D gene (6 bases). V lost 1 base and J lost 6, with 20 bases in between. The CDR3 covers 16 residues. Germline CDR1 reads SQVTM; CDR2 reads ANQGSEA. The CDR3 protein is CSVEVGGAGRKDTQYF. For the CDR3, the DNA is TGCAGCGTTGAAGTTGGTGGGGCGGGGAGAAAGGATACGCAGTATTTT.

This clonotype showed up many times. V is TRBV12-3 or TRBV12-4 and J is TRBJ2-1, with TRBD1 identical over 7 bases. V shed 10 bases, J shed 9 bases, and the junction held 12 bases outside the gene matches. This CDR3 contains 13 residues. The DNA of the CDR3 is TGTGCCACCCGACAGGGACGTCTGGGTGAGCAGTTCTTC. Translation gives CATRQGRLGEQFF.

This clonotype was seen at least ten times. The rearrangement joins TRBV6-5 to TRBJ2-2, with 9 bases fitting TRBD2. Germline trimming cut 7 bases from V and 4 bases from J; bases unmatched to any gene: 7. The CDR3 totals 15 residues. CDR1 is MNHEY, CDR2 SVGAGI, per germline. Here the CDR3 reads CASTGASGVTGELFF. In DNA, the CDR3 is TGTGCCAGCACCGGGGCTAGCGGGGTCACCGGGGAGCTGTTTTTT.

The CDR3 nucleotides read TGCAGTGCTAGAGGAGGCGGGGGGTTTGGTTGGGAGACCCAGTACTTC. Protein sequence: CSARGGGGFGWETQYF. The V and J genes are TRBV20-1 and TRBJ2-5; 8 nucleotides align to TRBD2. J was trimmed by 5 bases and V by 1 base; bases with no gene match: 12. Looked up from germline, CDR1 is DFQATT and CDR2 is SNEGSKA (reference sequence). This CDR3 is 16 amino acids long.

CDR3 loop: CASSVLGSRGEQFF. In DNA form, the CDR3 reads TGTGCCAGCAGTGTCTTGGGCAGCCGTGGTGAGCAGTTCTTC. This chain uses TRBV6-4 with TRBJ2-1; no firm D call. Trimming cost V 4 bases and J 9 bases, with 16 bases left between them. The CDR3 runs to 14 residues. CDR1 is MRHNA and CDR2 is SNTAGT in the germline V gene.

The genes are TRBV3-1 and TRBJ2-1, with D unresolved. The CDR3 consists of 14 residues. CDR1 is LGHDT and CDR2 is YNNKEL in the germline V gene (reference sequence). V was trimmed by 1 base and J by 7 bases, leaving 11 bases between them. CDR3 nucleotide sequence: TGTGCCAGCAGCCAAGGAACGAGGAAGAATGAGCAGTTCTTC. This sequence encodes CASSQGTRKNEQFF.

This clonotype was observed a few times. This chain uses TRBV19 with TRBJ1-5; D not resolved. CDR3 length: 16 residues. V lost 3 bases, J lost 0 bases, and 12 bases lay in between. Germline CDR1 reads LNHDA; CDR2 reads SQIVND (reference sequence). The CDR3 reads CASSIDPRGSNQPQHF. The DNA of the CDR3 is TGTGCCAGTAGTATCGACCCACGGGGTAGCAATCAGCCCCAGCATTTT.

The chain combines TRBV19 with TRBJ2-2, with D perhaps matching TRBD1 (6 bases). Germline values: CDR1 LNHDA, CDR2 SQIVND (reference sequence). The CDR3 has 14 amino acids. The germline V and J ends were trimmed by 6 bases and 2 bases, with 10 bases remaining between them. The CDR3 loop is CASRDRSNTGELFF. CDR3 DNA: TGTGCCAGTAGGGACAGATCAAACACCGGGGAGCTGTTTTTT. Variable domain in full (rest from reference TRBV19 and TRBJ2-2): DGGITQSPKYLFRKEGQNVTLSCEQNLNHDAMYWYRQDPGQGLRLIYYSQIVNDFQKGDIAEGYSVSREKKESFPLTVTSAQKNPTAFYLCASRDRSNTGELFFGEGSRLTVL.